The rows below give T cell receptor beta chains drawn from one sample of a study of blood T cell repertoires in COVID-19. Libraries were prepared by immunoSEQ multiplex PCR; TCRdb keeps only in-frame clonotypes and omits some of them. This sample has some 300,000 clones, with approximately 86% found just once. Sequenced sample: peripheral blood. These receptor sequences come from a woman between 65 and 79 years old with COVID-19, enrolled during active disease. Both conserved end residues are part of each CDR3. The D gene is left open where the match is weak. Not every row has a clone size; where given, it reads once, few, many or a size class.

clone size	V gene	D gene	CDR3 length	J gene	CDR3 protein	CDR3 DNA
NA	TRBV19	NA	14	TRBJ2-2	CASTMRDSTGELFF	TGTGCCAGTACCATGAGGGACTCCACCGGGGAGCTGTTTTTT
once	TRBV28	TRBD1	12	TRBJ1-2	CASSFRGYGYTF	TGTGCCAGCAGTTTCAGGGGGTATGGCTACACCTTC
NA	TRBV7-2	TRBD1	14	TRBJ1-1	CASSPDRENTEAFF	TGTGCCAGCAGCCCGGACAGGGAGAACACTGAAGCTTTCTTT
NA	TRBV14	NA	15	TRBJ2-2	CASNPKGGWTGELFF	TGTGCCAGCAACCCAAAGGGGGGGTGGACCGGGGAGCTGTTTTTT
NA	TRBV27	NA	17	TRBJ1-1	CASSLRGGGLPNTEAFF	TGTGCCAGCAGTTTAAGGGGCGGGGGCCTACCGAACACTGAAGCTTTCTTT
NA	TRBV18	NA	13	TRBJ1-2	CASSPGLDYGYTF	TGTGCCAGCTCACCGGGTCTAGACTATGGCTACACCTTC
NA	TRBV30	NA	13	TRBJ1-1	CAWATGIATEAFF	TGTGCCTGGGCCACAGGGATAGCCACTGAAGCTTTCTTT
NA	TRBV27	TRBD1	16	TRBJ1-6	CASSSAGQIRNSPLHF	TGTGCCAGCAGTTCCGCGGGACAGATTCGTAATTCACCCCTCCACTTT
NA	TRBV25-1	NA	14	TRBJ1-2	CASSDLYRSGGYTF	TGTGCCAGCAGTGATCTTTATCGGAGTGGTGGCTACACCTTC
NA	TRBV27	TRBD1	14	TRBJ2-1	CASGSRQGDNEQFF	TGTGCCAGCGGCTCCCGACAGGGTGACAATGAGCAGTTCTTC
NA	TRBV2	NA	11	TRBJ2-4	CASMKENIQYF	TGTGCCAGCATGAAGGAGAACATTCAGTACTTC
NA	TRBV24-1	NA	15	TRBJ1-1	CAANGEGTRRTEAFF	TGTGCCGCCAACGGGGAGGGGACGAGGAGGACTGAAGCTTTCTTT
NA	TRBV3-1/TRBV3-2	NA	14	TRBJ1-3	CASSQRGSGNTIYF	TGTGCCAGCAGCCAACGAGGCTCTGGAAACACCATATATTTT
NA	TRBV27	TRBD1	13	TRBJ2-7	CASRPGQGPEQYF	TGTGCCAGCAGACCGGGACAGGGGCCCGAGCAGTACTTC
NA	TRBV27	NA	14	TRBJ1-2	CASSRSTGSYGYTF	TGTGCCAGCAGTCGTTCAACAGGGAGCTATGGCTACACCTTC
NA	TRBV2	NA	13	TRBJ1-2	CASRIGQPYGYTF	TGTGCCAGCAGGATCGGACAGCCCTATGGCTACACCTTC
NA	TRBV6-5	TRBD2	14	TRBJ2-1	CASSPSGYYNEQFF	TGTGCCAGCAGTCCTAGCGGATACTACAATGAGCAGTTCTTC
NA	TRBV24-1	NA	14	TRBJ2-5	CATSEPTGQETQYF	TGTGCCACCAGTGAACCGACAGGACAAGAGACCCAGTACTTC
once	TRBV7-2	TRBD1	17	TRBJ1-2	CASSHGQGLPRDYGYTF	TGTGCCAGCAGCCATGGACAGGGGTTGCCTAGGGACTATGGCTACACCTTC
NA	TRBV2	NA	13	TRBJ2-7	CASMGDNSYEQYF	TGTGCCAGCATGGGGGACAACTCCTACGAGCAGTACTTC
NA	TRBV7-2	TRBD2	18	TRBJ2-7	CASSLPLKRGGLTIEQYF	TGTGCCAGCAGCTTACCTTTGAAGCGGGGGGGCCTCACAATCGAGCAGTACTTC
NA	TRBV10-2	TRBD1	13	TRBJ1-5	CASRQGSNQPQHF	TGCGCCAGCAGACAGGGGAGCAATCAGCCCCAGCATTTT
few	TRBV27	TRBD1	17	TRBJ1-6	CASSPIAGQGTDSPLHF	TGTGCCAGCAGTCCAATCGCCGGACAGGGAACTGATTCACCCCTCCACTTT
once	TRBV20-1	NA	13	TRBJ2-7	CSASGDREARAYF	TGCAGTGCTAGTGGAGACAGGGAGGCCCGAGCGTACTTC
NA	TRBV11-2	TRBD1	16	TRBJ2-7	CASSPSARGRTYEQYF	TGTGCCAGCAGCCCCTCCGCCAGGGGGCGCACCTACGAGCAGTACTTC